These 22 T cell receptor beta chains originate from one sample sequenced in a study of blood T cell repertoires in COVID-19. Repertoires were generated with immunoSEQ multiplex PCR, while TCRdb's copy carries only in-frame clones and drops some. In the table there are 450,000 or so clones, over 75% of which are singletons. Sample: peripheral blood. The receptors come from a woman aged 35 to 49 with COVID-19, enrolled during active disease.

The chain joins TRBV4-3 to TRBJ2-3; the D gene is possibly TRBD2 (5 bases). In germline, CDR1 is LGHNA, CDR2 YSLEER. Deletions cut 6 bases from V and 5 bases from J, with 6 bases between. This CDR3 spans 11 amino acids. The CDR3 DNA reads TGCGCCAGCAGTCGGGGAGATACGCAGTATTTT. Translated, it gives CASSRGDTQYF.

The rearrangement links TRBV28 to TRBJ2-7, with D perhaps matching TRBD1 (5 bases). Deletions cut 11 bases from V and 5 bases from J, with 22 bases between. Germline-derived CDR1 and CDR2 are MDHEN and SYDVKM. The CDR3 has 14 amino acids. This chain's CDR3 is CAGNFRATHHEQYF. DNA for the CDR3: TGTGCCGGCAACTTCAGGGCCACGCACCACGAGCAGTACTTC.

V is TRBV19 and J is TRBJ2-7, with D tentatively TRBD2 (5 bases). Germline V lookup: CDR1 LNHDA, CDR2 SQIVND (reference sequence). The CDR3 totals 13 residues. V was pared by 5 bases and J by 4 bases, with 12 bases between. CDR3 sequence: CASSLSGSYEQYF. The DNA for the CDR3 is TGTGCCAGTAGTTTAAGCGGCAGTTACGAGCAGTACTTC.

The chain is built from TRBV6-2 or TRBV6-3 and TRBJ2-2, with 7 bases matching TRBD1. This CDR3 comprises 16 residues. CDR1 and CDR2 (germline): MNHEY, SVGEGT. Trimming removed 4 bases from V and 2 bases from J; junction bases left unmatched: 7. In DNA form, the CDR3 reads TGTGCCAGCAGTTTCCAGGGGGTGGGCAACACCGGGGAGCTGTTTTTT. Amino acid sequence: CASSFQGVGNTGELFF.

This clone was recorded a few times. The chain uses TRBV5-1 and TRBJ2-7, with TRBD1 matching 9 bases. This CDR3 is 14 amino acids long. CDR1 SGHRS and CDR2 YFSETQ come from the germline V gene. J lost 2 bases, V lost 5 bases, and 5 bases had no gene match. The CDR3 DNA follows: TGCGCCAGCAGGCGGGGACAGGGTACCTACGAGCAGTACTTC. This translates into CASRRGQGTYEQYF.

The CDR3 region has the DNA TGTGCCAGCAGTGAGACTAGCGGGGGGGCCAACGAGCAGTACTTC. This codes for CASSETSGGANEQYF. The V and J genes are TRBV6-1 and TRBJ2-7; TRBD2 agrees at 14 bases. The germline V gene has CDR1 MNHNS and CDR2 SASEGT. Trimming removed 3 bases from V and 5 bases from J; junction bases left unmatched: 3. This CDR3 has 15 residues.

A few counts support this clone. The CDR3 bases are TGTGCCAGCAGTTACGATGGCGGGGGCTCGTGGGCCCAGTACTTC. It translates to CASSYDGGGSWAQYF. The J gene is TRBJ2-5, the V gene TRBV6-2 or TRBV6-3; maybe TRBD2 (7 bases). The CDR3 contains 15 residues. Germline V lookup: CDR1 MNHEY, CDR2 SVGEGT. With 2 bases removed from V and 9 bases from J, the gap between germline ends came to 19 bases.

This clone is a singleton in its sample. This rearrangement joins TRBV6-5 to TRBJ2-1, with D possibly being TRBD2 (6 bases). The CDR3 runs to 15 residues. The V end lost 1 base, the J end lost 3 bases, and 10 bases lay between the germline ends. The germline CDR1 and CDR2 sequences are MNHEY and SVGAGI. The CDR3 DNA is TGTGCCAGCAGTTACTTTAGCGGAAACTACAATGAGCAGTTCTTC. Protein product: CASSYFSGNYNEQFF.

Only a few counts were recorded for this clone. The J gene is TRBJ2-3, the V gene TRBV27, with D tentatively TRBD2 (5 bases). This CDR3 has 13 amino acids. Germline lookup yields CDR1 MNHEY and CDR2 SMNVEV (reference sequence). Trimming took off 8 bases at V and 6 bases at J, with 15 bases between the two ends. CDR3 protein: CASRSEGRDTQYF. The CDR3, as DNA: TGTGCCAGCCGTAGCGAGGGAAGGGATACGCAGTATTTT.

The chain carries TRBV7-2 and TRBJ2-1; 12 nucleotides match TRBD1. V shed 2 bases, J shed 9 bases, and the junction held 11 bases outside the gene matches. CDR1 and CDR2 (germline): SGHTA, FQGNSA. This CDR3 is 17 amino acids long. Here the CDR3 DNA reads TGTGCCAGCAGCTTATTTGCACGGGACAGGGGGCTGTTTGAGCAGTTCTTC. Protein: CASSLFARDRGLFEQFF. The complete variable domain, with remaining parts taken from reference TRBV7-2 and TRBJ2-1, reads GAGVSQSPSNKVTEKGKDVELRCDPISGHTALYWYRQSLGQGLEFLIYFQGNSAPDKSGLPSDRFSAERTGGSVSTLTIQRTQQEDSAVYLCASSLFARDRGLFEQFFGPGTRLTVL.

This clone was counted a few times. This chain joins TRBV21-1 and TRBJ1-1; TRBD1 is the table's D call, not checked against the DNA. TRBV21-1 is a pseudogene segment. This CDR3 is 18 amino acids long. The CDR3 coding sequence is TGTGCCAGCAGCAAAGCGCTTTGGGACAGGGGGGTGGACACTGAAGCTTTCTTT. Encoded protein: CASSKALWDRGVDTEAFF.

In this sample, this clone turned up once. The chain uses TRBV7-2 and TRBJ2-7; D uncertain. Germline CDR1 reads SGHTA; CDR2 reads FQGNSA. CDR3 length: 13 residues. V lost 2 bases to trimming and J lost 4 bases, with 9 bases between them. The DNA of the CDR3 is TGTGCCAGCAGCTTAAATAGTAGATACGAGCAGTACTTC. This gives the protein CASSLNSRYEQYF.

V and J are TRBV15 and TRBJ2-2, with D possibly matching TRBD1 (6 bases). Germline assignment: CDR1 LNHNV and CDR2 YYDKDF (reference sequence). Trimming removed 3 bases from V and 6 bases from J, with 11 bases in between. The CDR3 totals 14 residues. CDR3 region: CATSRDSLPGELFF. The CDR3 nucleotides are TGTGCCACCAGCAGGGACAGCCTACCCGGGGAGCTGTTTTTT.

The genes are TRBV7-8 and TRBJ1-2; maybe TRBD1 (5 bases). CDR3 size: 13 residues. Germline V gene lookup returns CDR1 SGHVS and CDR2 FQNEAQ. With 1 base removed from V and 6 bases from J, the gap between germline ends came to 9 bases. CDR3 bases: TGTGCCAGCAGCTTAGAGGGGCTCGATGGCTACACCTTC. Translated: CASSLEGLDGYTF.

This clone was seen just once. This chain joins TRBV5-1 and TRBJ2-6; TRBD1 might be the D (6 bases). V dropped 0 bases and J dropped 1 base, with 11 bases sitting between them. The V gene's germline CDR1 is SGHRS and CDR2 YFSETQ. The CDR3 consists of 17 residues. The CDR3 coding sequence is TGCGCCAGCAGCTTGGTTCCGACAGGATCTGGGGCCAACGTCCTGACTTTC. Encoded protein: CASSLVPTGSGANVLTF.

The CDR3 bases are TGCGCCAGCAGGGAGGGGTCGAACACTGAAGCTTTCTTT. It encodes CASREGSNTEAFF. The chain has TRBV5-1 and TRBJ1-1; TRBD1 is a possible D gene (5 bases). The V gene lost 5 bases and the J gene lost 1 base, with 9 bases spanning the gap. This CDR3 region has 13 residues. Per the germline V gene, CDR1 is SGHRS and CDR2 is YFSETQ.

J is TRBJ1-1 and V is TRBV7-6; a weak D match, TRBD1 (5 bases). Trimming left V 4 bases short and J 7 bases short, with 10 bases between. The germline gives CDR1 SGHVS, CDR2 FNYEAQ. The CDR3 consists of 12 residues. CDR3 protein: CASSSWGREAFF. Written as DNA, the CDR3 is TGTGCCAGCAGCTCATGGGGCCGTGAAGCTTTCTTT. Based on the CDR3 plus reference TRBV7-6 and TRBJ1-1, the full variable domain is GAGVSQSPRYKVTKRGQDVALRCDPISGHVSLYWYRQALGQGPEFLTYFNYEAQQDKSGLPNDRFSAERPEGSISTLTIQRTEQRDSAMYRCASSSWGREAFFGQGTRLTVV.

V gene TRBV20-1 combines with J gene TRBJ2-1; D perhaps matches TRBD2 (5 bases). Germline V gene sequence: CDR1 DFQATT, CDR2 SNEGSKA (reference sequence). The CDR3 is 11 amino acids. The V and J ends lost 3 bases and 8 bases respectively, with 8 bases between them. Here the CDR3 reads CSARRADEQFF. The CDR3 nucleotides read TGCAGTGCTAGGCGAGCGGATGAGCAGTTCTTC.

This sequence joins TRBV30 and TRBJ1-1, with D tentatively TRBD1 (5 bases). Germline V gene data show CDR1 as GTSNPN and CDR2 as SVGIG (reference sequence). This CDR3 spans 13 amino acids. With 7 bases removed from V and 2 bases from J, the gap between germline ends came to 14 bases. This CDR3 is CAYSWGVNTEAFF. CDR3 DNA: TGTGCCTACTCGTGGGGGGTAAACACTGAAGCTTTCTTT.

V and J are TRBV3-1 (or the pseudogene TRBV3-2) and TRBJ2-3; D is uncertain. Trimming removed 1 base from V and 5 bases from J, with 13 bases in between. From germline, CDR1 is LGHDT and CDR2 YNNKEL (reference sequence). The CDR3 is 15 residues long. This CDR3 is CASSQARHAIDTQYF. The CDR3 DNA sequence: TGTGCCAGCAGCCAAGCCAGGCACGCCATAGATACGCAGTATTTT.

The chain combines TRBV7-2 with TRBJ1-3, with D unresolved. The CDR3 covers 16 residues. Trimming took 0 bases from V and 1 from J, leaving 10 bases between them. CDR1 and CDR2 (germline): SGHTA, FQGNSA. The CDR3 is CASSLAPGASGNTIYF. The CDR3 DNA reads TGTGCCAGCAGCTTAGCGCCCGGAGCTTCTGGAAACACCATATATTTT.

V and J are TRBV6-2 or TRBV6-3 and TRBJ2-7; D not resolved. This CDR3 is 15 amino acids long. The germline V gene has CDR1 MNHEY and CDR2 SVGEGT. Trimming pared 0 bases from V and 2 bases from J, leaving 11 bases between. CDR3 sequence reads: CASSYSRDSPYEQYF. CDR3 nucleotide sequence: TGTGCCAGCAGTTACTCGCGCGACTCCCCCTACGAGCAGTACTTC.